This TCR beta chain stems from a study of Graves' ophthalmopathy and Graves' hyperthyroidism. V lost 4 bases to trimming and J lost 2 bases; unmatched junction nucleotides: 5. Germline loops: CDR1 DFQATT, CDR2 SNEGSKA (reference sequence). The CDR3 is 14 amino acids. As the template, RNA transcripts were used to amplify TCR beta CDR3 regions. The authors performed first-round RT-PCR with HTBI primers and then a second-round multiplex PCR. TCRdb re-called the multiplex PCR reads with MiXCR, one entry per CDR3 protein. In the table there are 200,000 to 250,000 distinct CDR3 sequences, 20% to 25% of which are singletons. Ophthalmopathy-affected donors exhibited moderate-to-severe activity, CAS ≥3, NOSPECS ≥4, and duration under 3 months. Other autoimmune disease, uncontrolled infection, pregnancy and lactation led to exclusion.

This rearrangement joins TRBV20-1 to TRBJ2-5; TRBD1 matches at 9 bases. The clonotype was recovered from a woman in her forties or fifties with Graves' ophthalmopathy. Material for sequencing was peripheral blood. The CDR3 reads CSATSDRGQETQYF. CDR3 nucleotide sequence: TGCAGTGCTACTTCAGACAGGGGGCAAGAGACCCAGTACTTC.